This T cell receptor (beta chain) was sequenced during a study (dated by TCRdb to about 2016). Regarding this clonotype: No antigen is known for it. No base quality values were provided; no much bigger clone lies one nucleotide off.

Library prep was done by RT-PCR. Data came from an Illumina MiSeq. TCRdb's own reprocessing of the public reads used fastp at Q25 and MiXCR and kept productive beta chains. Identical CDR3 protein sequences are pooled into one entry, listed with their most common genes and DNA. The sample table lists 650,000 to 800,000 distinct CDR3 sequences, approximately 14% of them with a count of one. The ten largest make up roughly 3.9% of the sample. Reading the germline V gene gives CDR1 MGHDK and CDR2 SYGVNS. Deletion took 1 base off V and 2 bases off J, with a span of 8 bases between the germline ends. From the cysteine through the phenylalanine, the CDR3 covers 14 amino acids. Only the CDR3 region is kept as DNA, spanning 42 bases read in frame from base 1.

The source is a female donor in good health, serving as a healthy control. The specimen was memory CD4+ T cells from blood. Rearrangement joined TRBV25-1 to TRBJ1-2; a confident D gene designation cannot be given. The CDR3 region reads CASSESWTNYGYTF. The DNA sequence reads TGTGCCAGCAGTGAATCGTGGACGAACTATGGCTACACCTTC.